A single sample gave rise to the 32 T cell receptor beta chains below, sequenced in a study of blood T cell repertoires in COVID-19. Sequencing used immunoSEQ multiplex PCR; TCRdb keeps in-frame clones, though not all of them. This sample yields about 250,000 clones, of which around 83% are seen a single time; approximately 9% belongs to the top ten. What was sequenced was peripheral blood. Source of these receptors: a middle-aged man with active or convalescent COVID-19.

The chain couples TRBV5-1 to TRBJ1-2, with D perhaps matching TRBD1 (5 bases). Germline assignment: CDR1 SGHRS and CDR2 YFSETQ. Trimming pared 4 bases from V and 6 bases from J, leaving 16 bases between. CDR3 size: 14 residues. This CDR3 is CASSRAEGSDGYTF. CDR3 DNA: TGCGCCAGCAGCCGGGCGGAGGGGAGTGATGGCTACACCTTC.

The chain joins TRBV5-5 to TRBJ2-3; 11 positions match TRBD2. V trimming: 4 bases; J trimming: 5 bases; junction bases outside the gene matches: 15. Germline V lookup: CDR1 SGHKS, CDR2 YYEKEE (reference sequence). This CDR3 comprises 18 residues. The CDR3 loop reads CASSREPTLAGGKDTQYF. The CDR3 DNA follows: TGTGCCAGCAGCCGAGAACCAACTTTAGCGGGGGGGAAAGATACGCAGTATTTT. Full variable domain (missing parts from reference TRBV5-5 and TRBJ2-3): DAGVTQSPTHLIKTRGQQVTLRCSPISGHKSVSWYQQVLGQGPQFIFQYYEKEERGRGNFPDRFSARQFPNYSSELNVNALLLGDSALYLCASSREPTLAGGKDTQYFGPGTRLTVL.

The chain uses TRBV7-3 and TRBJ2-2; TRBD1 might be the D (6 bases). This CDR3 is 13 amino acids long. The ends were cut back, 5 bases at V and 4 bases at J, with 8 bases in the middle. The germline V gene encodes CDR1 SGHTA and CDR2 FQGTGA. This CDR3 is CASSRTATGELFF. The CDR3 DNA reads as TGTGCCAGCAGCCGGACAGCCACCGGGGAGCTGTTTTTT.

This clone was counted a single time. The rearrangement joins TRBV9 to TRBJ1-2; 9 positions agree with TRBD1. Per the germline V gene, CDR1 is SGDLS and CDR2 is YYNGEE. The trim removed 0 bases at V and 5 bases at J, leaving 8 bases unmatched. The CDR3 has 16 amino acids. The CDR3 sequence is CASSVALPTGGYGYTF. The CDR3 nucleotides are TGTGCCAGCAGCGTAGCCCTCCCGACAGGGGGTTATGGCTACACCTTC. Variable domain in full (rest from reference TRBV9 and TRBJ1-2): DSGVTQTPKHLITATGQRVTLRCSPRSGDLSVYWYQQSLDQGLQFLIQYYNGEERAKGNILERFSAQQFPDLHSELNLSSLELGDSALYFCASSVALPTGGYGYTFGSGTRLTVV.

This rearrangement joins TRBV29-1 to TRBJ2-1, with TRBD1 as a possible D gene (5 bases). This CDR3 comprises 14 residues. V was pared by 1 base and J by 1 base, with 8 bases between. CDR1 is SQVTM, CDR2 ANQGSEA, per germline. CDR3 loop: CSVEVTVSYNEQFF. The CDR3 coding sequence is TGCAGCGTTGAAGTGACAGTATCCTACAATGAGCAGTTCTTC.

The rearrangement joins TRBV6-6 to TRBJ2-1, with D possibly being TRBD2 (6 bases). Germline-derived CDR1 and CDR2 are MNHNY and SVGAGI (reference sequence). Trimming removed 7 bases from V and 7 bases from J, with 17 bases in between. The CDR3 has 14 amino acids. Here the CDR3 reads CASTDPGLLNEQFF. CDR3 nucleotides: TGTGCCAGCACTGATCCGGGACTTCTTAATGAGCAGTTCTTC.

The CDR3 DNA reads TGTGCCTGGAGTGTGGGACAGGGGTTCTACAATGAGCAGTTCTTC. Protein sequence: CAWSVGQGFYNEQFF. The chain has TRBV30 and TRBJ2-1; 10 bases are shared with TRBD1. V lost 0 bases and J lost 3; bases outside the gene matches: 2. Germline CDR1 is GTSNPN and CDR2 is SVGIG (reference sequence). This CDR3 has 15 residues.

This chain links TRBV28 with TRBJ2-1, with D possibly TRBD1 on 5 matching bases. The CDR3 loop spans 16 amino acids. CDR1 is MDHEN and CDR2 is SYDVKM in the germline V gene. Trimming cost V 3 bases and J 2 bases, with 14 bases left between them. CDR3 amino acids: CASSFSVRTPYNEQFF. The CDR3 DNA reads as TGTGCCAGCAGTTTTTCGGTACGGACACCCTACAATGAGCAGTTCTTC. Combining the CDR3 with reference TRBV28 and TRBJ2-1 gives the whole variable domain DVKVTQSSRYLVKRTGEKVFLECVQDMDHENMFWYRQDPGLGLRLIYFSYDVKMKEKGDIPEGYSVSREKKERFSLILESASTNQTSMYLCASSFSVRTPYNEQFFGPGTRLTVL.

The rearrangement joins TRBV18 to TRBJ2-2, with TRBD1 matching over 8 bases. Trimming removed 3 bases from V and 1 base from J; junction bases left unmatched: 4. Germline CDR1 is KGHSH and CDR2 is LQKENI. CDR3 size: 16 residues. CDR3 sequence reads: CASSPDRGVNTGELFF. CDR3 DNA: TGTGCCAGCTCACCTGACAGGGGAGTGAACACCGGGGAGCTGTTTTTT.

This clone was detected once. Written as DNA, the CDR3 is TGTGCCAGCTCACCACCCCTAGCGGGCCCCTACGAGCAGTACTTC. This gives the protein CASSPPLAGPYEQYF. The chain employs TRBV18 and TRBJ2-7, with TRBD2 identical over 8 bases. The germline CDR1 and CDR2 sequences are KGHSH and LQKENI. Trimming took 0 bases from V and 2 from J; bases not matched to a gene: 3. The CDR3 is 15 amino acids.

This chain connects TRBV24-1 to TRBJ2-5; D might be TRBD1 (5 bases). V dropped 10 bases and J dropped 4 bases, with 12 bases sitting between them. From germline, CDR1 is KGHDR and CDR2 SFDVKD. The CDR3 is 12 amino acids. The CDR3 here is CATGQGGETQYF. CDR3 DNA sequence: TGTGCCACGGGGCAGGGCGGAGAGACCCAGTACTTC.

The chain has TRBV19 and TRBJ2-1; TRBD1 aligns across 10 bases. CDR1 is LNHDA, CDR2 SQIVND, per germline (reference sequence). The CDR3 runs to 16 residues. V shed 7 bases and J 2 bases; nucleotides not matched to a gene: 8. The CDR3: CASNPTGGITYNEQFF. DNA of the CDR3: TGTGCCAGTAATCCGACAGGGGGCATTACCTACAATGAGCAGTTCTTC. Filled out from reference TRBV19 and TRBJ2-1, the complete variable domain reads DGGITQSPKYLFRKEGQNVTLSCEQNLNHDAMYWYRQDPGQGLRLIYYSQIVNDFQKGDIAEGYSVSREKKESFPLTVTSAQKNPTAFYLCASNPTGGITYNEQFFGPGTRLTVL.

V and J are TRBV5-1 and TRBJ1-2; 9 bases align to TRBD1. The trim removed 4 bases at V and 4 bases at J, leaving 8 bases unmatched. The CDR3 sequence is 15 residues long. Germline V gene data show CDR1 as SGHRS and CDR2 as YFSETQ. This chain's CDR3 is CASSLQGQGGYGYTF. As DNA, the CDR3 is TGCGCCAGCAGCCTCCAGGGACAGGGAGGCTATGGCTACACCTTC.

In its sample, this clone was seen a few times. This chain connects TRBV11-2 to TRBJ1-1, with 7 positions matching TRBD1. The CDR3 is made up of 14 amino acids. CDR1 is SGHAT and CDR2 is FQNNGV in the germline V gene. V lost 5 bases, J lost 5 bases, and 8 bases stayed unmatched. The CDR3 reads CASSLQGSGTEAFF. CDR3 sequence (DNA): TGTGCCAGCAGCCTACAGGGGTCAGGGACTGAAGCTTTCTTT.

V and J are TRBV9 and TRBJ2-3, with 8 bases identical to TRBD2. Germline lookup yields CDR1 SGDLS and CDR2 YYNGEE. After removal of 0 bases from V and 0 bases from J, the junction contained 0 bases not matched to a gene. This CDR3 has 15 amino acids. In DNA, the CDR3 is TGTGCCAGCAGCGTAGCTAGCGGGAGCACAGATACGCAGTATTTT. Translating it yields CASSVASGSTDTQYF.

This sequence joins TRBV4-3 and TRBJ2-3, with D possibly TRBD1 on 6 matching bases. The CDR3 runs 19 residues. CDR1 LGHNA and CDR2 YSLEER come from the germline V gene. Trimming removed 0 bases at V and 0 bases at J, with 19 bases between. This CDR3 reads CASSQDLLSVGTSTDTQYF. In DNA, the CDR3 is TGCGCCAGCAGCCAAGATCTTTTATCGGTCGGGACAAGCACAGATACGCAGTATTTT.

The CDR3 is CASSSTGTSSFLGTGELFF. In DNA form, the CDR3 reads TGTGCCAGCAGCTCCACCGGGACTAGTTCTTTTTTGGGCACCGGGGAGCTGTTTTTT. The chain couples TRBV5-8 to TRBJ2-2, with 8 positions matching TRBD2. Trimming took 3 bases from V and 4 from J; bases not matched to a gene: 17. Per germline, CDR1 SGHTS and CDR2 YDEGEE. This CDR3 contains 19 residues.

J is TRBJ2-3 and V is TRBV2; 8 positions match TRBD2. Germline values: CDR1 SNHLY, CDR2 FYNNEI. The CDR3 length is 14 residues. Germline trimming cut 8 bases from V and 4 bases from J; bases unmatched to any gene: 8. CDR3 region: CASERREVSDTQYF. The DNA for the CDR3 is TGTGCCAGCGAGAGGCGGGAGGTCTCAGATACGCAGTATTTT.

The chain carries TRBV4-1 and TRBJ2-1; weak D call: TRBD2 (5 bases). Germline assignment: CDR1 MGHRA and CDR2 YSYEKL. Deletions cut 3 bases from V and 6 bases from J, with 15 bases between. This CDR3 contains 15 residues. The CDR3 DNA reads TGCGCCAGCAGCCATATTACCGGGGTTCCCAATGAGCAGTTCTTC. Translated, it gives CASSHITGVPNEQFF.

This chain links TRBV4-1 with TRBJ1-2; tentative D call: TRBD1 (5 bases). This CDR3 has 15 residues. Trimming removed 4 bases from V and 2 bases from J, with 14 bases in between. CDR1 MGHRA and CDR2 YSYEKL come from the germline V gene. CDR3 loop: CASSPSGGVNYGYTF. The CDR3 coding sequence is TGCGCCAGCAGCCCATCCGGGGGTGTGAACTATGGCTACACCTTC.

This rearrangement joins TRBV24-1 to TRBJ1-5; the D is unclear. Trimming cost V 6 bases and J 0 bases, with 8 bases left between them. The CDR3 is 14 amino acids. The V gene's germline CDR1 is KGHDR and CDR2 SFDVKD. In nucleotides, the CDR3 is TGTGCCACCAGTTCGCAGGATAGCAATCAGCCCCAGCATTTT. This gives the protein CATSSQDSNQPQHF.

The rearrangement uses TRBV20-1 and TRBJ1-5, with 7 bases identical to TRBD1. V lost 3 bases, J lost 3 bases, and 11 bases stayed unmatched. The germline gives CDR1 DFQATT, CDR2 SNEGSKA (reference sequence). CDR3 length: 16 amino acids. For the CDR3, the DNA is TGCAGTGCTAGTTCTGGCCGGGACAGCCACAATCAGCCCCAGCATTTT. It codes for CSASSGRDSHNQPQHF.

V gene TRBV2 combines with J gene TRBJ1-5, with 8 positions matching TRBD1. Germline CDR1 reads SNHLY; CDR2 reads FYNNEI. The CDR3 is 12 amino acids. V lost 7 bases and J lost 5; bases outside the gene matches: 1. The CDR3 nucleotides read TGTGCCAGCAAGACAGGGGATCAGCCCCAGCATTTT. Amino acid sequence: CASKTGDQPQHF. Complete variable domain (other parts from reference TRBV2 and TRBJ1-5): EPEVTQTPSHQVTQMGQEVILRCVPISNHLYFYWYRQILGQKVEFLVSFYNNEISEKSEIFDDQFSVERPDGSNFTLKIRSTKLEDSAMYFCASKTGDQPQHFGDGTRLSIL.

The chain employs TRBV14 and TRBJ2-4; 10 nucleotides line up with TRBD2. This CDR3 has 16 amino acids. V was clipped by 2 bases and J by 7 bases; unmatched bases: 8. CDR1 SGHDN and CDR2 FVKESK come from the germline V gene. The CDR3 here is CASSQIGTSAGNIQYF. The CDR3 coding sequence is TGTGCCAGCAGCCAAATCGGGACTAGCGCAGGGAACATTCAGTACTTC.

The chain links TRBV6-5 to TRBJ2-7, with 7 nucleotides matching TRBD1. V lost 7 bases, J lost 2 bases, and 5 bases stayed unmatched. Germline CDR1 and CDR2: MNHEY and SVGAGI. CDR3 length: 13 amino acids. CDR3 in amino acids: CASNPGQTYEQYF. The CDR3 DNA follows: TGTGCCAGCAACCCGGGACAGACCTACGAGCAGTACTTC.

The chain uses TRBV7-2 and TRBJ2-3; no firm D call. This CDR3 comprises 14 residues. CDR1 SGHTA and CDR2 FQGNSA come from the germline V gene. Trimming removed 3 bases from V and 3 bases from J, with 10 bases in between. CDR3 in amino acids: CASSLNLETDTQYF. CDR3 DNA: TGTGCCAGCAGCTTGAACCTAGAGACAGATACGCAGTATTTT.

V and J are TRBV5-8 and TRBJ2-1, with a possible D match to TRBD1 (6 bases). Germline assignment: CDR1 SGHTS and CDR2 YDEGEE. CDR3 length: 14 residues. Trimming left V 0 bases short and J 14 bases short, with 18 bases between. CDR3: CASSLAEHDRKEFF. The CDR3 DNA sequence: TGTGCCAGCAGCTTGGCCGAACATGACAGGAAAGAGTTCTTC.

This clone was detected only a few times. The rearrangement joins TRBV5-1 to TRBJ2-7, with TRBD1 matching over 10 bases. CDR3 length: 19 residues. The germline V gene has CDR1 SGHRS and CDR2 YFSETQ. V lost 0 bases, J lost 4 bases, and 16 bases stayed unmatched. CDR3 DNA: TGCGCCAGCAGCTTGGCTGGAGCGACTTTGAGACAGGGGGCTTACGAGCAGTACTTC. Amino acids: CASSLAGATLRQGAYEQYF.

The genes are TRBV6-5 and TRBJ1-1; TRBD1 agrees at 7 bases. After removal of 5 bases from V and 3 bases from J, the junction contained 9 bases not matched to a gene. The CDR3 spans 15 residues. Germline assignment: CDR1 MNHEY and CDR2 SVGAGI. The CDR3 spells CASSPLTGAHTEAFF. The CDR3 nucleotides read TGTGCCAGCAGTCCCTTAACAGGGGCCCACACTGAAGCTTTCTTT.

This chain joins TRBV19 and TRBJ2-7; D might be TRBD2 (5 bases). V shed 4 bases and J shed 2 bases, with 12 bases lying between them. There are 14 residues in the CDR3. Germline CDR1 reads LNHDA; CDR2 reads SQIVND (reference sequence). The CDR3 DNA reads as TGTGCCAGTAGTAAGGACCCGACTACCTACGAGCAGTACTTC. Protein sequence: CASSKDPTTYEQYF.

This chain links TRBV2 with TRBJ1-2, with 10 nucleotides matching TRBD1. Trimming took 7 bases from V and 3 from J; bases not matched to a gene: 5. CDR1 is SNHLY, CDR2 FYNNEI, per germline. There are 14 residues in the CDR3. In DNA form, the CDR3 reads TGTGCCAGCAACCCGGGACAGGGGTACTATGGCTACACCTTC. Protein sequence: CASNPGQGYYGYTF. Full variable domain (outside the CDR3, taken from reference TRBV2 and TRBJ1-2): EPEVTQTPSHQVTQMGQEVILRCVPISNHLYFYWYRQILGQKVEFLVSFYNNEISEKSEIFDDQFSVERPDGSNFTLKIRSTKLEDSAMYFCASNPGQGYYGYTFGSGTRLTVV.

The CDR3 loop reads CASSPDRERGYTF. The CDR3 region has the DNA TGTGCCAGCAGCCCCGACAGGGAGCGAGGCTACACCTTC. The chain couples TRBV11-2 to TRBJ1-2; 7 nucleotides line up with TRBD1. Per germline, CDR1 SGHAT and CDR2 FQNNGV. CDR3 length: 13 residues. The V segment lost 5 bases and the J segment 8 bases; nucleotides outside the gene matches: 8.